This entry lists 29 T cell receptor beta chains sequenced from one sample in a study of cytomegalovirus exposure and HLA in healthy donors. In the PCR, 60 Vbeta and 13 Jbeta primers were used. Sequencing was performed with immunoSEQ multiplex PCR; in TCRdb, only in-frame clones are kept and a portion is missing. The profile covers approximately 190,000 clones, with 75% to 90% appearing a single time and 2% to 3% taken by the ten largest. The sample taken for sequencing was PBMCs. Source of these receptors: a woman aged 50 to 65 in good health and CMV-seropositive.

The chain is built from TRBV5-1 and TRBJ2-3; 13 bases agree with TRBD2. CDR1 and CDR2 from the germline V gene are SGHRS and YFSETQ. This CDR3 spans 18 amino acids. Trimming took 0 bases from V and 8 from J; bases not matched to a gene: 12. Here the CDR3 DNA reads TGCGCCAGCAGCTTGGCTCTCCTACTAGCGGGGGGGTATAGTACGCAGTATTTT. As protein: CASSLALLLAGGYSTQYF.

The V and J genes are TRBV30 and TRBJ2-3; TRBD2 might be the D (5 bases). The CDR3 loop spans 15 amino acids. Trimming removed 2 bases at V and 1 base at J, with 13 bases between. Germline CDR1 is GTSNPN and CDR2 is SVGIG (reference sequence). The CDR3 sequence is CAWSLGSGGTDTQYF. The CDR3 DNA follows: TGTGCCTGGAGTCTGGGATCCGGGGGCACAGATACGCAGTATTTT.

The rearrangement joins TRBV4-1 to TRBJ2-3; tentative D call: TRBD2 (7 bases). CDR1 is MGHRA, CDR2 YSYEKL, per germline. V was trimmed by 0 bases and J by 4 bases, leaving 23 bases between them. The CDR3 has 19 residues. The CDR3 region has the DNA TGCGCCAGCAGCCAAGATGGTAATGTGGGGGGGCACCGTGCAGATACGCAGTATTTT. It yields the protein CASSQDGNVGGHRADTQYF.

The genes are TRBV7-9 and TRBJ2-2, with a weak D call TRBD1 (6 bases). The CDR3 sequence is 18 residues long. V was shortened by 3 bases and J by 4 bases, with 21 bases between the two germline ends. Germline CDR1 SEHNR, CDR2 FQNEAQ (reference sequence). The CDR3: CASSLGLLTGLGTGELFF. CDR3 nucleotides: TGTGCCAGCAGCTTGGGGTTACTAACAGGGTTAGGCACCGGGGAGCTGTTTTTT.

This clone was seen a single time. Here the CDR3 DNA reads TGCAGTGCTAGAGATCTCGATACGCAGTATTTT. Translated, it gives CSARDLDTQYF. The chain carries TRBV20-1 and TRBJ2-3; no clear D. Germline V lookup: CDR1 DFQATT, CDR2 SNEGSKA (reference sequence). This CDR3 is built from 11 residues. With 0 bases removed from V and 6 bases from J, the gap between germline ends came to 4 bases.

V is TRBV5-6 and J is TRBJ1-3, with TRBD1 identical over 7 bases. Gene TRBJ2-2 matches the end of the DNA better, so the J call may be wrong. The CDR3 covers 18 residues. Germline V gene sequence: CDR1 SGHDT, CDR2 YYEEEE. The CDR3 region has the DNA TGTGCCAGCAGCCCACTAGGAAAAGGGGGCACGAACACCGGGGAGCTGTTTTTT. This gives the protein CASSPLGKGGTNTGELFF.

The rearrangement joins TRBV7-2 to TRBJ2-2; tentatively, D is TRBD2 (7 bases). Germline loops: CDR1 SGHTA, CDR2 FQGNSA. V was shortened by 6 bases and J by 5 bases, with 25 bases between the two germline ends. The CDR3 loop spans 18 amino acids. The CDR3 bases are TGTGCCAGCAGAGGGGGGGCCGGGGAGCGGTCACTGACCGGGGAGCTGTTTTTT. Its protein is CASRGGAGERSLTGELFF. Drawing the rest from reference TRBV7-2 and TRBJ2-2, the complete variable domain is GAGVSQSPSNKVTEKGKDVELRCDPISGHTALYWYRQSLGQGLEFLIYFQGNSAPDKSGLPSDRFSAERTGGSVSTLTIQRTQQEDSAVYLCASRGGAGERSLTGELFFGEGSRLTVL.

CDR3 protein: CASSLTELSYEQYF. CDR3 DNA sequence: TGTGCCAGTAGCCTGACAGAGCTCTCCTACGAGCAGTACTTC. The V gene is TRBV19, the J gene TRBJ2-5; D might be TRBD1 (5 bases). The DNA end favors TRBJ2-7, so the J call may be wrong. The CDR3 contains 14 residues. Germline CDR1 is LNHDA and CDR2 is SQIVND (reference sequence).

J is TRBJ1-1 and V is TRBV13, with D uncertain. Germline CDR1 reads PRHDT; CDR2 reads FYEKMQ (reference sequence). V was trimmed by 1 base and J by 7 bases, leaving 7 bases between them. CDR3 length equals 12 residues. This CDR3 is CASSLVGSEAFF. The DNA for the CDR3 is TGTGCCAGCAGCTTAGTGGGGAGTGAAGCTTTCTTT.

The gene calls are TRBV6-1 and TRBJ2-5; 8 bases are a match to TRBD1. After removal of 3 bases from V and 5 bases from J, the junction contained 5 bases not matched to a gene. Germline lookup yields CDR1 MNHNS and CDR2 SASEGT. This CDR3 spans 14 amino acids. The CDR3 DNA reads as TGTGCCAGCAGTGACCGGACAGGGTTGGAGACCCAGTACTTC. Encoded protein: CASSDRTGLETQYF.

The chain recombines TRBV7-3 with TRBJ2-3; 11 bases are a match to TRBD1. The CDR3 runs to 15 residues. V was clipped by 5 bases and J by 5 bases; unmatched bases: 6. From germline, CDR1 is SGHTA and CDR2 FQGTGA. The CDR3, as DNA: TGTGCCAGCAGCCCCGGACAGGGGGCTGTAGATACGCAGTATTTT. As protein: CASSPGQGAVDTQYF.

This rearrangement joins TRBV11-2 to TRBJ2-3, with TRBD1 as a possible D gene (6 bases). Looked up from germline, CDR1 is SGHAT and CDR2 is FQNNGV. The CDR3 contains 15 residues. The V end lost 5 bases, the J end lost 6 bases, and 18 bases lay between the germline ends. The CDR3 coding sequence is TGTGCCAGCAGCCCTATAAGGGGGAACGAGGATACGCAGTATTTT. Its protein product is CASSPIRGNEDTQYF.

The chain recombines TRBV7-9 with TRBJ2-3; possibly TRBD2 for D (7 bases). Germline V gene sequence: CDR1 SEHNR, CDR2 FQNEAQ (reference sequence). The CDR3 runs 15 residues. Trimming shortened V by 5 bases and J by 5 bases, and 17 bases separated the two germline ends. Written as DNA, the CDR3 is TGTGCCAGCAGCCCCACGGAAGGGGGGGGAGATACGCAGTATTTT. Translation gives CASSPTEGGGDTQYF.

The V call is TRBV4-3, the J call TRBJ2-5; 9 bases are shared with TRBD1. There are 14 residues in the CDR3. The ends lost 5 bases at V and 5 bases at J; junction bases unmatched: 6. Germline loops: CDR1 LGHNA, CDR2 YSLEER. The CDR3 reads CASSAGQGRETQYF. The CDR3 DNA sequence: TGCGCCAGCAGCGCGGGACAGGGTAGGGAGACCCAGTACTTC.

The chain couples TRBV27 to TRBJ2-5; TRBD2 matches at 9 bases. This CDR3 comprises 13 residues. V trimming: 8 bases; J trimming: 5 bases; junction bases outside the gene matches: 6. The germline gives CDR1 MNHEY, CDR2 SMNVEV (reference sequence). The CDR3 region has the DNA TGTGCCAGCCACCCCGCGGGGGGGGAGACCCAGTACTTC. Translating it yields CASHPAGGETQYF.

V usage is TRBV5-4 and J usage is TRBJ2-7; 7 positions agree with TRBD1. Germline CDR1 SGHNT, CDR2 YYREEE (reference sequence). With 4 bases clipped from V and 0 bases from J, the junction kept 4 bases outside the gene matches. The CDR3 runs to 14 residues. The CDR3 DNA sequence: TGTGCCAGCAGCACCCGGGACAGCTCCTACGAGCAGTACTTC. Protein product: CASSTRDSSYEQYF.

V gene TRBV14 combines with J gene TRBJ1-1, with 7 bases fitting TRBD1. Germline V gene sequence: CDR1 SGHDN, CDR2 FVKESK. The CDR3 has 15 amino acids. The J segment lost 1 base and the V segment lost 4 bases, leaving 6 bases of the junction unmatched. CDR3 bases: TGTGCCAGCAGCCTCTTCAGGGGGGCGAACACTGAAGCTTTCTTT. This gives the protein CASSLFRGANTEAFF.

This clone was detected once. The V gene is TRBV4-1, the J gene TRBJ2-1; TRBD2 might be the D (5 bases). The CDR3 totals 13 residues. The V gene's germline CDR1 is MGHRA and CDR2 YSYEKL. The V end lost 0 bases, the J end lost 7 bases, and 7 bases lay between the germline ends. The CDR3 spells CASSQELVNEQFF. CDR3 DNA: TGCGCCAGCAGCCAAGAACTAGTAAATGAGCAGTTCTTC.

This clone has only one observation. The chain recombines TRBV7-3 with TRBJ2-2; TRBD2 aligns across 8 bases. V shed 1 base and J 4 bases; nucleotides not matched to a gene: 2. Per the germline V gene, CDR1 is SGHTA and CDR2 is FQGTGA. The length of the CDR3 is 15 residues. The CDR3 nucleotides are TGTGCCAGCAGCTTAAGCGGGGGGCCCACCGGGGAGCTGTTTTTT. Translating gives CASSLSGGPTGELFF.

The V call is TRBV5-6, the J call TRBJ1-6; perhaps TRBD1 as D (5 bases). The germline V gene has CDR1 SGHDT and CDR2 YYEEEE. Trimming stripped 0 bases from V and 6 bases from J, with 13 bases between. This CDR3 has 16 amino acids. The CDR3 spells CASSLAAGVRNSPLHF. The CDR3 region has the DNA TGTGCCAGCAGCTTGGCAGCGGGGGTGCGTAATTCACCCCTCCACTTT.

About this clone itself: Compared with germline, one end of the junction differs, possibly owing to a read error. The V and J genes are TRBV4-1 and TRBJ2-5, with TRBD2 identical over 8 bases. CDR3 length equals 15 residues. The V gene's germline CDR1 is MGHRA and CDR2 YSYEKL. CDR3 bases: TGTGCCAGCAGCCAAGGTATTAGCGGGGAAGAGACCCAGTACTTC. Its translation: CASSQGISGEETQYF.

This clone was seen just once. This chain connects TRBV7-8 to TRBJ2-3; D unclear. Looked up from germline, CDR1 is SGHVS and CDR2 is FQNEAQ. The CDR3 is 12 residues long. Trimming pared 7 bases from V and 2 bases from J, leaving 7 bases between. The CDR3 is CASTLSTDTQYF. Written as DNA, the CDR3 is TGTGCCAGCACCCTATCCACAGATACGCAGTATTTT.

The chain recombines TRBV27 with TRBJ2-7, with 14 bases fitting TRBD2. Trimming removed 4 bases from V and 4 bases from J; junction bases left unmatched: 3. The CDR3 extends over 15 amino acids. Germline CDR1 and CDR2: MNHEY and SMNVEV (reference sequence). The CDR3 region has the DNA TGTGCCAGCAGTTACCGACTAGCGGGGGGGTACGAGCAGTACTTC. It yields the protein CASSYRLAGGYEQYF.

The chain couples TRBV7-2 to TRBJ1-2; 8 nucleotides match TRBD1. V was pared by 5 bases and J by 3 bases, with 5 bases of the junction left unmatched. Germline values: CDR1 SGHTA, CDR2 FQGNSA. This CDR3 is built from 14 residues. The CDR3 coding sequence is TGTGCCAGCAGCATCGGGACAGGAGACTATGGCTACACCTTC. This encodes CASSIGTGDYGYTF.

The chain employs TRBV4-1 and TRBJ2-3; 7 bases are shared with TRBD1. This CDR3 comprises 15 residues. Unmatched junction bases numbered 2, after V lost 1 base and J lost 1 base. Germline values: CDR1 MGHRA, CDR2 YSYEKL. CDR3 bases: TGCGCCAGCAGCCAAGCTGGACAGGGCACAGATACGCAGTATTTT. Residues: CASSQAGQGTDTQYF.

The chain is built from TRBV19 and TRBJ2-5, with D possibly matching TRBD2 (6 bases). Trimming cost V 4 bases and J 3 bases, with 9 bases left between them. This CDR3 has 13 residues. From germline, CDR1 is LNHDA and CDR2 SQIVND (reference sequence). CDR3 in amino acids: CASSKASEETQYF. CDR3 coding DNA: TGTGCCAGTAGTAAGGCTAGCGAAGAGACCCAGTACTTC.

CDR3 protein: CASSSGLAGGPSTDTQYF. Here the CDR3 DNA reads TGTGCCAGCAGTTCCGGACTAGCGGGGGGCCCTAGCACAGATACGCAGTATTTT. V is TRBV7-3 and J is TRBJ2-3; 14 nucleotides align to TRBD2. J was trimmed by 0 bases and V by 6 bases; bases with no gene match: 8. Germline V gives CDR1 SGHTA, CDR2 FQGTGA. This CDR3 is 18 amino acids long.

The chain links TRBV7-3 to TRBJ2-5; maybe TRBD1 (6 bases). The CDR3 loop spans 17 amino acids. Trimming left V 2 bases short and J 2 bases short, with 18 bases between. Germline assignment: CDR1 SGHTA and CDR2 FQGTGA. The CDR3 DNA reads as TGTGCCAGCAGCTTATTAGGGCGAGGACAGCGACAAGAGACCCAGTACTTC. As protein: CASSLLGRGQRQETQYF.

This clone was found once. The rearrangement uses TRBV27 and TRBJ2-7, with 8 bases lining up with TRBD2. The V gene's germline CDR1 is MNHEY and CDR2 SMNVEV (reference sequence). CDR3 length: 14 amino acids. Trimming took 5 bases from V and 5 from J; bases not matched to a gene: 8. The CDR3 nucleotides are TGTGCCAGCAGTCCACGCGGGGGGCTCAACGAGCAGTACTTC. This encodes CASSPRGGLNEQYF.